This TCR beta chain is drawn from a study of T cells in Graves' hyperthyroidism and ophthalmopathy. About the study: Specimen type is peripheral blood, collected at initial diagnosis prior to any treatment.

Study-wide findings and caveats: Expanded thyroid clonotypes (above 0.001) were mostly also found in blood.

Stability of Graves' hyperthyroidism was defined as absent ophthalmopathy progression within 18 months. RNA transcripts were the template for amplifying TCR beta CDR3 regions. The TCR CDR3 first-round RT-PCR relied on the HTBI primer set. TCRdb processed the multiplex PCR reads anew with MiXCR; each CDR3 protein has one entry. This sample yields approximately 510,000 distinct CDR3 sequences, of which around 20% are seen a single time; approximately 26% belongs to the top ten. The germline V gene encodes CDR1 SGDLS and CDR2 YYNGEE. There are 13 residues in the CDR3. J was trimmed by 6 bases and V by 0 bases; bases with no gene match: 1. A word on this clonotype: The antigen is undetermined.

The source is a man between 18 and 35 years old with Graves' hyperthyroidism. The chain combines TRBV9 with TRBJ2-7, with 9 bases identical to TRBD1. Sequenced material: blood. This CDR3 reads CASSVGTGVEQYF. The DNA of the CDR3 is TGTGCCAGCAGCGTAGGGACAGGGGTCGAGCAGTACTTC.